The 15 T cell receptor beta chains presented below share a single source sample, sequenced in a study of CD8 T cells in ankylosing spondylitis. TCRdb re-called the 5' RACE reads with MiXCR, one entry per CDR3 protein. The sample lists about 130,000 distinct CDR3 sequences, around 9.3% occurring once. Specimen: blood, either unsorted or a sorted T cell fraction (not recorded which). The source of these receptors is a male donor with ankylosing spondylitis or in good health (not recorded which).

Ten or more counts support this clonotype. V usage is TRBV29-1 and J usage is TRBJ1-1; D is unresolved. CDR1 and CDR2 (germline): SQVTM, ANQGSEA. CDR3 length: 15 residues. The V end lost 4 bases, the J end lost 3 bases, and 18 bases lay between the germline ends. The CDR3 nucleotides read TGCAGCGTTGGATCTTCGACCGCGGTCGACACTGAAGCTTTCTTT. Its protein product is CSVGSSTAVDTEAFF.

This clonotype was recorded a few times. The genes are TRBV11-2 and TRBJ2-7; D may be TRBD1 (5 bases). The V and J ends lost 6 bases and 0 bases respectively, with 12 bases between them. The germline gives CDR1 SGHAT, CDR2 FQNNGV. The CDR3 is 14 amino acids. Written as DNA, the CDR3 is TGTGCCAGCAGTCCGACAGTGCCCTCCTACGAGCAGTACTTC. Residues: CASSPTVPSYEQYF. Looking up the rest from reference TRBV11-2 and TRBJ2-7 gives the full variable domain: EAGVAQSPRYKIIEKRQSVAFWCNPISGHATLYWYQQILGQGPKLLIQFQNNGVVDDSQLPKDRFSAERLKGVDSTLKIQPAKLEDSAVYLCASSPTVPSYEQYFGPGTRLTVT.

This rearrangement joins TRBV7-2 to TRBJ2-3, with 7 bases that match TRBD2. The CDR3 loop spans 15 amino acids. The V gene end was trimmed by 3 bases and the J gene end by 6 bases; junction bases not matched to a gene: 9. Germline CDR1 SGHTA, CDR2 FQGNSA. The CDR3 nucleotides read TGTGCCAGCAGCTTTCTGCTAGCGGAGGCGGATACGCAGTATTTT. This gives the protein CASSFLLAEADTQYF.

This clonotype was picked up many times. The CDR3 sequence is CASSPGQGYNEQFF. CDR3 bases: TGTGCCAGCAGCCCGGGACAGGGTTACAATGAGCAGTTCTTC. The chain uses TRBV7-2 and TRBJ2-1; 9 positions match TRBD1. This CDR3 is built from 14 residues. Unmatched junction bases numbered 3, after V lost 5 bases and J lost 4 bases. Germline values: CDR1 SGHTA, CDR2 FQGNSA.

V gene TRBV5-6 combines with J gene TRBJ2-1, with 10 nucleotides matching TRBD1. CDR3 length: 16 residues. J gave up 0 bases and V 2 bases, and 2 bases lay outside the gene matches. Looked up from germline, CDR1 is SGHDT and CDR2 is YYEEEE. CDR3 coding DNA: TGTGCCAGCAGCTTATGGACAGGGGGCTCCTACAATGAGCAGTTCTTC. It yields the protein CASSLWTGGSYNEQFF.

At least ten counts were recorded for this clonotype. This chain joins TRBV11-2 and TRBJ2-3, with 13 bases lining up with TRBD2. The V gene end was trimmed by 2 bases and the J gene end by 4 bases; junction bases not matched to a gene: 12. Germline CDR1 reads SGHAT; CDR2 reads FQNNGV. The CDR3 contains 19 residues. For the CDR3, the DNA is TGTGCCAGCAGCTTACATCCAACCGGACTAGCGGGAGTTCCAGATACGCAGTATTTT. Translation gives CASSLHPTGLAGVPDTQYF. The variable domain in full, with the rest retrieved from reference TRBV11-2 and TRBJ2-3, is EAGVAQSPRYKIIEKRQSVAFWCNPISGHATLYWYQQILGQGPKLLIQFQNNGVVDDSQLPKDRFSAERLKGVDSTLKIQPAKLEDSAVYLCASSLHPTGLAGVPDTQYFGPGTRLTVL.

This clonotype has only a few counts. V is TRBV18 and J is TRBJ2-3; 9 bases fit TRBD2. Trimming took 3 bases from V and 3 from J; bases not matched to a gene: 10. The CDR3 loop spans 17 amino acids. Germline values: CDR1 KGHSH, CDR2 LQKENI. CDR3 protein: CASSPVAIAGVTDTQYF. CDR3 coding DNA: TGTGCCAGCTCACCGGTCGCGATAGCGGGAGTGACAGATACGCAGTATTTT.

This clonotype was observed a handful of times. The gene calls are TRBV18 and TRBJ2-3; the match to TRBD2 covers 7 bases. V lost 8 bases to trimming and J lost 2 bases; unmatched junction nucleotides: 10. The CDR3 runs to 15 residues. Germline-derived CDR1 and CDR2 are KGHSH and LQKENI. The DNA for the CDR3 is TGTGCCAGCCAACGGGGAGCGGGGTACACAGATACGCAGTATTTT. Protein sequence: CASQRGAGYTDTQYF.

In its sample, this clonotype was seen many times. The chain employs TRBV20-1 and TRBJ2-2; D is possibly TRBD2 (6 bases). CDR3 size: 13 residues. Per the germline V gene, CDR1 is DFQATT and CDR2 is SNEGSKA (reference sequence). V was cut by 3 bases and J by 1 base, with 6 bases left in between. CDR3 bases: TGCAGTGCTAGCGGGAGGAACACCGGGGAGCTGTTTTTT. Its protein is CSASGRNTGELFF.

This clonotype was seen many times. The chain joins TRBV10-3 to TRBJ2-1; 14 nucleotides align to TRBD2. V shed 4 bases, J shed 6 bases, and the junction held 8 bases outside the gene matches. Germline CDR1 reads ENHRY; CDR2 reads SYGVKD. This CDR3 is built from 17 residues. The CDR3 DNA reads TGTGCCATCAGTGGGCGACTAGCGGGAGGGCCTAGCAATGAGCAGTTCTTC. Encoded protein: CAISGRLAGGPSNEQFF.

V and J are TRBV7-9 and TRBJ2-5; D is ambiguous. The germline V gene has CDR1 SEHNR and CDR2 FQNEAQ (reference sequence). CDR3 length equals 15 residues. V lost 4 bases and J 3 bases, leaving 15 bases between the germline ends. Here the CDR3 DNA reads TGTGCCAGCAGCTCCGGCGGCTCGTGGGAAGAGACCCAGTACTTC. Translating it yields CASSSGGSWEETQYF.

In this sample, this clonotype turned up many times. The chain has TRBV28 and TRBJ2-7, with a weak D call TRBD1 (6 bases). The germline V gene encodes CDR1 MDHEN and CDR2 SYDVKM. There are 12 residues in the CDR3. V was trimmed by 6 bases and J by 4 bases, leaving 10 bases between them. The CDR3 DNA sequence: TGTGCCAGCAGATCCAGGGGTTACGAGCAGTACTTC. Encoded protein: CASRSRGYEQYF.

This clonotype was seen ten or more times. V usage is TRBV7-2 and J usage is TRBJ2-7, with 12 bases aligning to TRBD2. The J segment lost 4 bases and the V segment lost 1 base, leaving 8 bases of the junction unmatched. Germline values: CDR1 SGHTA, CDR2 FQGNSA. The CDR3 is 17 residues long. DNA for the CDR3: TGTGCCAGCAGCTTAGTGCAACTAGCGGGAGGAGGGTACGAGCAGTACTTC. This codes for CASSLVQLAGGGYEQYF.

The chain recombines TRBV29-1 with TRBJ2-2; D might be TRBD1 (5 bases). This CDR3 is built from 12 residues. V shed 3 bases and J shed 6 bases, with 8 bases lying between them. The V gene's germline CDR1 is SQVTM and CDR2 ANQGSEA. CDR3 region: CSVEGQAGELFF. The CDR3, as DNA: TGCAGCGTTGAGGGGCAGGCCGGGGAGCTGTTTTTT.

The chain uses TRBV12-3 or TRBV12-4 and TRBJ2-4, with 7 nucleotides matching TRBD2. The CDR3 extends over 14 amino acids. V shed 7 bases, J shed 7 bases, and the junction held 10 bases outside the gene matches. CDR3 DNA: TGTGCCAGCACCGATAAAGCGGGAAGGAACATTCAGTACTTC. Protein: CASTDKAGRNIQYF.